The entry below describes one T cell receptor beta chain. It was genomic DNA that served as the template for profiling TCR beta VDJ and CDR3. MiXCR, run by TCRdb on the reads, gives a single entry per CDR3 protein. The sample includes about 220,000 distinct CDR3 sequences, 34% of them seen just once. The sample originates from a study of CD8+CD57+ T cells in acquired aplastic anemia. Per germline, CDR1 SGDLS and CDR2 YYNGEE. Germline trimming cut 0 bases from V and 2 bases from J; bases unmatched to any gene: 8. CDR3 length: 17 residues. The receptor was derived from a human donor in good health, serving as a control. This chain joins TRBV9 and TRBJ2-5; 9 bases map to TRBD2. The sample was sorted CD4+, CD8+, or CD8+CD57+ T cells (not recorded which) from PBMCs. The CDR3 loop reads CASSVARASGNQETQYF. In nucleotides, the CDR3 is TGTGCCAGCAGCGTAGCTCGGGCTAGCGGGAATCAAGAGACCCAGTACTTC.